The 21 T cell receptor beta chains below come from one sample, sequenced in a study of type 1 regulatory T cells. These receptors' antigens are unknown. TCRdb reanalysed the reads using MiXCR and keeps one entry per CDR3 protein. The sample has tens of thousands of distinct CDR3 sequences, approximately 60% seen once. Sequenced material: cultured non-Tr1 T cells, either the whole culture or a sorted T cell fraction (not recorded which). All receptors derive from a human donor in good health.

As DNA, the CDR3 is TGTGCCAGCAGTATCAGACAGGGGGCTGCCAATGAGCAGTTCTTC. This gives the protein CASSIRQGAANEQFF. The chain has TRBV27 and TRBJ2-1, with 10 bases lining up with TRBD1. Trimming cost V 5 bases and J 6 bases; bases outside gene matches: 7. The CDR3 totals 15 residues. Germline V gives CDR1 MNHEY, CDR2 SMNVEV (reference sequence).

The genes are TRBV12-3 or TRBV12-4 and TRBJ2-5, with 8 bases identical to TRBD2. This CDR3 region has 13 residues. The trim removed 6 bases at V and 9 bases at J, leaving 9 bases unmatched. CDR3 sequence (DNA): TGTGCCAGCAGCCGCGCCGGGGGGGCGTCCCAGTACTTC. Encoded protein: CASSRAGGASQYF.

This clonotype was counted once. The V call is TRBV19, the J call TRBJ2-7, with 7 nucleotides matching TRBD2. The CDR3 consists of 12 residues. Trimming at V came to 9 bases and at J to 6 bases, leaving 8 bases not matched to a gene. Germline V lookup: CDR1 LNHDA, CDR2 SQIVND (reference sequence). The CDR3: CASHGLGSEQYF. DNA for the CDR3: TGTGCCAGCCACGGACTAGGCTCCGAGCAGTACTTC.

This clonotype was seen more than once but under ten times. The J gene is TRBJ2-6, the V gene TRBV24-1, with D hard to call. V lost 3 bases and J lost 0, with 17 bases in between. The CDR3 runs to 19 residues. In germline, CDR1 is KGHDR, CDR2 SFDVKD. CDR3 nucleotide sequence: TGTGCCACCAGTGATCGGACCGCGATGAACTTCTCTGGGGCCAACGTCCTGACTTTC. Translating gives CATSDRTAMNFSGANVLTF.

This chain uses TRBV11-2 with TRBJ2-1; TRBD2 matches 9 bases. Per germline, CDR1 SGHAT and CDR2 FQNNGV. Losses at the gene ends were 7 bases for V and 12 bases for J; bases not matched to a gene: 16. The CDR3 is 15 residues long. In nucleotides, the CDR3 is TGTGCCAGCACCCAACCGGGACTAGCCGTCCCGGGGCAGTTCTTC. This codes for CASTQPGLAVPGQFF.

The CDR3 bases are TGCAGTGCCACGGGTATGGGCCTCGGGGGAGGCTACAATGAGCAGTTCTTC. As protein: CSATGMGLGGGYNEQFF. The rearrangement joins TRBV20-1 to TRBJ2-1, with a possible D match to TRBD2 (6 bases). With 6 bases removed from V and 3 bases from J, the gap between germline ends came to 24 bases. Germline lookup yields CDR1 DFQATT and CDR2 SNEGSKA (reference sequence). The CDR3 sequence is 17 residues long.

The chain links TRBV5-4 to TRBJ2-7, with 9 bases matching TRBD2. The CDR3 has 16 amino acids. After removal of 2 bases from V and 2 bases from J, the junction contained 8 bases not matched to a gene. CDR1 and CDR2 from the germline V gene are SGHNT and YYREEE (reference sequence). CDR3 in DNA: TGTGCCAGCAGCTTACGTAGCGGGAGAGGGACCTACGAGCAGTACTTC. It translates to CASSLRSGRGTYEQYF.

V is TRBV6-5 and J is TRBJ2-3; possible D gene TRBD1, 5 bases. Trimming removed 5 bases from V and 2 bases from J, with 11 bases in between. CDR3 length equals 14 residues. The V gene's germline CDR1 is MNHEY and CDR2 SVGAGI. The CDR3 spells CASSVTETTDTQYF. As DNA, the CDR3 is TGTGCCAGCAGTGTGACAGAGACCACAGATACGCAGTATTTT.

The table lists this clonotype with a few counts. CDR3 in amino acids: CASSPKLQLAVTGELFF. DNA for the CDR3: TGTGCCAGCAGCCCAAAACTACAACTAGCAGTTACCGGGGAGCTGTTTTTT. The chain has TRBV7-9 and TRBJ2-2, with D perhaps TRBD2 (6 bases). Germline values: CDR1 SEHNR, CDR2 FQNEAQ (reference sequence). The V gene lost 5 bases and the J gene lost 5 bases, with 21 bases spanning the gap. The CDR3 extends over 17 amino acids.

The genes are TRBV20-1 and TRBJ2-7; 10 bases line up with TRBD2. CDR1 is DFQATT and CDR2 is SNEGSKA in the germline V gene (reference sequence). Trimming cost V 5 bases and J 0 bases; bases outside gene matches: 10. This CDR3 comprises 16 residues. In nucleotides, the CDR3 is TGCAGTGCTCGAAAGATAGCGGGAGGTCTCTCCTACGAGCAGTACTTC. This gives the protein CSARKIAGGLSYEQYF.

The J gene is TRBJ2-5, the V gene TRBV7-9; 7 bases map to TRBD2. With 5 bases clipped from V and 4 bases from J, the junction kept 4 bases outside the gene matches. Germline V gene data show CDR1 as SEHNR and CDR2 as FQNEAQ (reference sequence). The CDR3 totals 13 residues. The CDR3 region has the DNA TGTGCCAGCAGCAAGACGGGGGGAGAGACCCAGTACTTC. Translation: CASSKTGGETQYF.

Only one count was recorded for this clonotype. The genes are TRBV7-9 and TRBJ2-7, with 13 nucleotides matching TRBD2. V was pared by 5 bases and J by 6 bases, with 13 bases of the junction left unmatched. Germline lookup yields CDR1 SEHNR and CDR2 FQNEAQ (reference sequence). CDR3 length: 17 residues. CDR3 DNA sequence: TGTGCCAGCAGCCACTCGGGACTAGCGGGATCCGAGGGCGAGCAGTACTTC. Translated, it gives CASSHSGLAGSEGEQYF.

The V and J genes are TRBV10-3 and TRBJ2-7; 9 bases map to TRBD2. The CDR3 spans 15 residues. Per the germline V gene, CDR1 is ENHRY and CDR2 is SYGVKD. Losses at the gene ends were 7 bases for V and 5 bases for J; bases not matched to a gene: 12. As DNA, the CDR3 is TGTGCCATCAATTCTGAAGTGGGACTAGCTAACGAGCAGTACTTC. Translating it yields CAINSEVGLANEQYF.

The chain carries TRBV20-1 and TRBJ1-3; a weak D match, TRBD1 (5 bases). Trimming removed 6 bases from V and 0 bases from J, with 18 bases in between. The CDR3 length is 16 residues. Germline values: CDR1 DFQATT, CDR2 SNEGSKA (reference sequence). The CDR3, as DNA: TGCAGTGCGACCGGGACGGGGGTCAGCTCTGGAAACACCATATATTTT. Translated, it gives CSATGTGVSSGNTIYF.

V gene TRBV7-8 combines with J gene TRBJ2-2, with 9 positions matching TRBD2. Germline trimming cut 2 bases from V and 6 bases from J; bases unmatched to any gene: 10. The CDR3 is 17 amino acids. The germline CDR1 and CDR2 sequences are SGHVS and FQNEAQ. DNA for the CDR3: TGTGCCAGCAGCTTAAAGGGTTTTAGCGGGAGCCCCGGGGAGCTGTTTTTT. The encoded protein is CASSLKGFSGSPGELFF.

This chain uses TRBV20-1 with TRBJ2-1, with D perhaps given as TRBD1 or TRBD2 (5 bases each). The CDR3 is 14 amino acids. The V and J ends lost 5 bases and 5 bases respectively, with 16 bases between them. The V gene's germline CDR1 is DFQATT and CDR2 SNEGSKA (reference sequence). As DNA, the CDR3 is TGCAGTGCTCGGCCTGGGGGAACGGACAATGAGCAGTTCTTC. This encodes CSARPGGTDNEQFF.

This chain joins TRBV12-3 or TRBV12-4 and TRBJ1-5, with D unresolved. The CDR3 is made up of 14 amino acids. V lost 5 bases, J lost 6 bases, and 14 bases lay in between. The CDR3: CASSSRAPVQPQHF. The CDR3 DNA sequence: TGTGCCAGCAGTAGCCGGGCCCCGGTTCAGCCCCAGCATTTT.

This clonotype was seen only a few times. The V and J genes are TRBV5-1 and TRBJ2-3; 10 nucleotides match TRBD1. The CDR3 has 14 amino acids. J was trimmed by 6 bases and V by 4 bases; bases with no gene match: 5. CDR1 is SGHRS, CDR2 YFSETQ, per germline. The CDR3 sequence is CASSPTGGADTQYF. The CDR3 DNA reads TGCGCCAGCAGCCCGACAGGGGGCGCGGATACGCAGTATTTT.

V usage is TRBV20-1 and J usage is TRBJ2-3; D gene ambiguous. V was shortened by 5 bases and J by 4 bases, with 16 bases between the two germline ends. Germline V CDR1 and CDR2: DFQATT, SNEGSKA (reference sequence). The CDR3 spans 14 residues. CDR3 protein: CSAGVRGVADTQYF. In nucleotides, the CDR3 is TGCAGTGCTGGGGTCCGAGGCGTCGCAGATACGCAGTATTTT.

The chain employs TRBV30 and TRBJ1-2, with 8 nucleotides matching TRBD1. The length of the CDR3 is 15 residues. The junction had 9 bases not matched to a gene; V was cut back by 4 bases and J by 2 bases. CDR1 and CDR2 (germline): GTSNPN, SVGIG (reference sequence). CDR3 coding DNA: TGTGCCTGGAAGGCAAGTGACAGGGGAAACTATGGCTACACCTTC. Protein: CAWKASDRGNYGYTF.

The chain couples TRBV24-1 to TRBJ1-4; the D gene is possibly TRBD1 (6 bases). V lost 3 bases and J 7 bases, leaving 14 bases between the germline ends. This CDR3 region has 15 residues. Germline V gene sequence: CDR1 KGHDR, CDR2 SFDVKD. The CDR3 nucleotides are TGTGCCACCAGTGATGGATCAGGGGTCCCTGAAAAACTGTTTTTT. Residues: CATSDGSGVPEKLFF.